Listed below are T cell receptor beta chains from one sample, sequenced in a study of blood T cell repertoires in COVID-19. Sequencing was performed with immunoSEQ multiplex PCR; in TCRdb, only in-frame clones are kept and a portion is missing. This table has approximately 170,000 clones, approximately 91% appearing once. Sequencing input: peripheral blood. The receptors derive from a man younger than 30 with COVID-19, enrolled during active disease. Each CDR3 is given with its conserved first and last residue. Fields, in order: clone size, J gene, D gene, V gene, CDR3 DNA, CDR3 protein. A D gene is named only where the DNA matches it firmly. Size tells how often a clone was seen (once, few, many) or the class of an expanded clone, and some rows leave it out.

>-|TRBJ1-5|TRBD1|TRBV4-1
TGCGCCAGCAGCCAAGTTGTAGGGGGCCGTAGTCAGCCCCAGCATTTT
CASSQVVGGRSQPQHF
>few|TRBJ2-2|TRBD2|TRBV24-1
TGTGCCACCAGTGATCCCCCGGGGGGTCTGACCGGGGAGCTGTTTTTT
CATSDPPGGLTGELFF
>-|TRBJ1-5|-|TRBV15
TGTGCCACCAGCCTGGGGCAAAGGAATCAGCCCCAGCATTTT
CATSLGQRNQPQHF
>once|TRBJ1-1|-|TRBV4-3
TGCGCCAGCAGCCAAGGTTCAGAGACTCTGGGCACTGAAGCTTTCTTT
CASSQGSETLGTEAFF
>-|TRBJ1-2|-|TRBV9
TGTGCCAGCAGCGGGCACCTAGCTAACTATGGCTACACCTTC
CASSGHLANYGYTF
>-|TRBJ2-7|TRBD1|TRBV2
TGTGCCAGCAGGGACCCTCCGGGACAGGGTCAATACGAGCAGTACTTC
CASRDPPGQGQYEQYF
>once|TRBJ2-7|TRBD2|TRBV7-3
TGTGCCAGCAGCCCACACCGGCGGGCGGGAGTGGAAGAGCAGTACTTC
CASSPHRRAGVEEQYF
>-|TRBJ2-3|TRBD2|TRBV28
TGTGCCAGCAGTCCACTAGGCGGGAGAGGCGCAGATACGCAGTATTTT
CASSPLGGRGADTQYF
>-|TRBJ2-1|-|TRBV6-5
TGTGCCAGCACCTCGCGGGTCGGTGAGCAGTTCTTC
CASTSRVGEQFF
>once|TRBJ1-5|-|TRBV5-6
TGTGCCAGCAGCTTCAAGTTCTCAATTGCGGGCAATCAGCCCCAGCATTTT
CASSFKFSIAGNQPQHF
>-|TRBJ2-1|-|TRBV27
TGTGCCAGCAGTGTCGACAGCTCCTACAATGAGCAGTTCTTC
CASSVDSSYNEQFF
>-|TRBJ2-1|TRBD1|TRBV7-6
TGTGCCAGCAGCTCCAGAGAGGGGACAGGGGGAAGTGAGCAGTTCTTC
CASSSREGTGGSEQFF
>-|TRBJ2-1|TRBD2|TRBV7-9
TGTGCCAGCAGCCCCACTAGCGGATCCAATGAGCAGTTCTTC
CASSPTSGSNEQFF
>-|TRBJ1-5|-|TRBV27
TGTGCCAGCACCCCGAGAGGCCGTTTCAATCAGCCCCAGCATTTT
CASTPRGRFNQPQHF
>-|TRBJ2-7|TRBD2|TRBV7-2
TGTGCCAGCAGCAGAACCGGGACTAGCGGGGGAGAGCAGTACTTC
CASSRTGTSGGEQYF
>-|TRBJ1-1|-|TRBV5-6
TGTGCCAGCAGCCTGGGAGAGAACACTGAAGCTTTCTTT
CASSLGENTEAFF
>-|TRBJ1-1|-|TRBV4-1
TGCGCCAGCAGCCATGCAGGGCTGGTTGAAGCTTTCTTT
CASSHAGLVEAFF
>-|TRBJ2-4|-|TRBV5-4
TGTGCCAGCAGCGACAACAGGGTAGGGGCCAAAAACATTCAGTACTTC
CASSDNRVGAKNIQYF
>-|TRBJ2-2|TRBD2|TRBV7-9
TGTGCCAGCAGCTCGACTAGCGGGAGAAGGGGGGAGCTGTTTTTT
CASSSTSGRRGELFF
>-|TRBJ1-3|-|TRBV4-3
TGCGCCAGCAGCATTCCAGGGGTCGGAAACACCATATATTTT
CASSIPGVGNTIYF
>-|TRBJ2-7|-|TRBV12-3/TRBV12-4
TGTGCCAGCGGGCGGGTAGGTGTCTCCGAGCAGTACTTC
CASGRVGVSEQYF
>-|TRBJ2-3|-|TRBV19
TGTGCCAGTAGTAGTAGCGCTAGCACAGATACGCAGTATTTT
CASSSSASTDTQYF
>-|TRBJ2-2|-|TRBV13
TGTGCCAGCAGCTACACCCTTGGAGGCACCGGGGAGCTGTTTTTT
CASSYTLGGTGELFF
>-|TRBJ1-2|-|TRBV7-3
TGTGCCAGCAGCTTAACGGCAGGGAATGGCTACACCTTC
CASSLTAGNGYTF
>once|TRBJ1-2|TRBD1|TRBV6-1
TGTGCCAGCAGTGAAGGTAGGACAGGCGGAAACTACACCTTC
CASSEGRTGGNYTF
>few|TRBJ1-2|TRBD1|TRBV15
TGTGCCACCAGCAGAGACCTGACAGGGTACTATGGCTACACCTTC
CATSRDLTGYYGYTF
>-|TRBJ1-3|-|TRBV6-5
TGTGACACCCTGGGGGGGCCTGGAAACACCATATATTTT
CDTLGGPGNTIYF
>-|TRBJ2-1|-|TRBV7-9
TGTGCCAGCAGGTATTACAATGAGCAGTTCTTC
CASRYYNEQFF
>-|TRBJ2-2|TRBD2|TRBV7-2
TGTGCCAGCAGCCCCAGCGGGAGGTCGAACACCGGGGAGCTGTTTTTT
CASSPSGRSNTGELFF
>few|TRBJ1-5|TRBD1|TRBV6-5
TGTGCCAGCAGGCTTATAGGGACAGATGAGCCCCAGCATTTT
CASRLIGTDEPQHF
>-|TRBJ1-2|TRBD1|TRBV24-1
TGTGCCACCAGTGAGGCAGACAGGGTCTATGGCTACACCTTC
CATSEADRVYGYTF
>-|TRBJ1-2|-|TRBV30
TGTGCCTGGAGCCTAGGGAGTGGCTACACCTTC
CAWSLGSGYTF
>-|TRBJ1-5|-|TRBV6-6
TGTGCCAGCATTAAGGAGACCGCCATGGCCCAGCATTTT
CASIKETAMAQHF